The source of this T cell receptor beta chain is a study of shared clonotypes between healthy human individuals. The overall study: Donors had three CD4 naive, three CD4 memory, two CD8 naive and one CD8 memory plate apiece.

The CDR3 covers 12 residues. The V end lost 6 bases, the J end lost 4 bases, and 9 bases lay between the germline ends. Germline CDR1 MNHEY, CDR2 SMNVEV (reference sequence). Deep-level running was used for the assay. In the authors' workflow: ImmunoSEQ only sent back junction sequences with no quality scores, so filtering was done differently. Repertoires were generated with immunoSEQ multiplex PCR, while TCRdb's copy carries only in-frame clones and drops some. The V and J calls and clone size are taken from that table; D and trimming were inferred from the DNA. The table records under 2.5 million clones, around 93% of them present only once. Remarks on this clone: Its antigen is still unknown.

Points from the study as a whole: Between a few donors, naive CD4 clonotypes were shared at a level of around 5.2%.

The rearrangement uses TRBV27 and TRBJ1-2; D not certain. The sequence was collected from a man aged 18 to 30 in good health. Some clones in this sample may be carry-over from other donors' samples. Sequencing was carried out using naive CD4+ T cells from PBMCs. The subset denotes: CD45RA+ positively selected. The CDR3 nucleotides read TGTGCCAGCAGGGATAGACGCTATGGCTACACCTTC. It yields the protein CASRDRRYGYTF.